This TCR beta chain was captured by sequencing in a study of blood T cell repertoires in COVID-19. Across the whole study: Samples representing acute and convalescent COVID-19 were sourced from the United States, Italy and Spain. PBMCs, B-cell-depleted T cells, or T cells were the source of the cDNA or gDNA that made up the material.

How the authors handled the data: Amplification from reference gene primers served as the basis for estimated nucleated cell counts. Profiled with immunoSEQ multiplex PCR; TCRdb holds only in-frame clones, not every one. The V and J calls and clone size come from that table; D and trimming were worked out from the DNA. The sample includes about 170,000 clones, roughly four fifths of them seen just once. Seattle researchers signed up patients amid active infection and tracked them longitudinally. V lost 4 bases and J 5 bases, leaving 15 bases between the germline ends. Germline CDR1 reads SGHRS; CDR2 reads YFSETQ. This CDR3 is 14 amino acids long.

This clonotype originated in an elderly woman with COVID-19, enrolled during active disease. V is TRBV5-1 and J is TRBJ2-5; D unresolved. Material for sequencing was peripheral blood. The CDR3 reads CASSESQVWETQYF. DNA of the CDR3: TGCGCCAGCAGCGAAAGCCAGGTGTGGGAGACCCAGTACTTC. Combining the CDR3 with reference TRBV5-1 and TRBJ2-5 gives the whole variable domain KAGVTQTPRYLIKTRGQQVTLSCSPISGHRSVSWYQQTPGQGLQFLFEYFSETQRNKGNFPGRFSGRQFSNSRSEMNVSTLELGDSALYLCASSESQVWETQYFGPGTRLLVL.